These 2 T cell receptor beta chains originate from one sample sequenced in a study of response to subunit inactivated influenza vaccine. TCRdb recomputed calls from the RT-PCR reads with MiXCR, one row per CDR3 protein. Of roughly 650,000 distinct CDR3 sequences detected, 15% to 18% appear once; the ten largest clones hold roughly 11%. Sequences were derived from PBMCs from blood, sampled roughly 12 days after vaccination. The origin of the receptors is a man aged 50-60 years who received an inactivated influenza vaccine.

This clonotype has more than one count but fewer than ten. The V gene is TRBV7-8, the J gene TRBJ2-2; D ambiguous. In germline, CDR1 is SGHVS, CDR2 FQNEAQ. The CDR3 is 15 residues long. V was shortened by 0 bases and J by 3 bases, with 8 bases between the two germline ends. CDR3 in amino acids: CASSLARSYTGELFF. As DNA, the CDR3 is TGTGCCAGCAGCTTAGCTAGGTCCTACACCGGGGAGCTGTTTTTT. The full variable domain, with the rest looked up from reference TRBV7-8 and TRBJ2-2, is GAGVSQSPRYKVAKRGQDVALRCDPISGHVSLFWYQQALGQGPEFLTYFQNEAQLDKSGLPSDRFFAERPEGSVSTLKIQRTQQEDSAVYLCASSLARSYTGELFFGEGSRLTVL.

This clonotype was seen more than once but under ten times. This chain uses TRBV7-8 with TRBJ1-2; D is unresolved. The length of the CDR3 is 15 residues. CDR1 SGHVS and CDR2 FQNEAQ come from the germline V gene. Trimming removed 3 bases at V and 2 bases at J, with 13 bases between. CDR3 DNA: TGTGCCAGCAGCTTTAGCGGGATAAAGAACTATGGCTACACCTTC. Translation gives CASSFSGIKNYGYTF.